This T cell receptor (beta chain) was captured in a study of CD8 T cells in ankylosing spondylitis. Points from the study as a whole: Reportedly, significant enrichment of disease-linked clones occurred in matched ankylosing spondylitis synovial fluid. Ankylosing spondylitis blood appeared to be characterized by a TCR beta motif of several highly homologous variants.

In this sample, this clonotype turned up many times. Its antigen is unknown. TCRdb reprocessed the 5' RACE reads via MiXCR and lists one record per CDR3 protein. The sample shows about 200,000 distinct CDR3 sequences, roughly 6.6% of them seen only once. This CDR3 has 14 amino acids. Germline CDR1 and CDR2: WNHNN and SYGVQD (reference sequence). V lost 4 bases and J lost 8; bases outside the gene matches: 4. This chain links TRBV10-1 with TRBJ2-1; 11 nucleotides match TRBD1. This sequence originates from a male donor with ankylosing spondylitis. Sequences were obtained from blood, either unsorted or a sorted T cell fraction (not recorded which). The CDR3 DNA reads TGCGCCAGCAGTGGGACAGGGGGCAGGGATGAGCAGTTCTTC. Residues: CASSGTGGRDEQFF.